This T cell receptor beta chain was sequenced for a study of shared clonotypes between healthy human individuals. Sequencing was performed with immunoSEQ multiplex PCR; in TCRdb, only in-frame clones are kept and a portion is missing. This sample has fewer than 3 million clones, with about nine tenths found just once. This clone was found a few times. Other DNA sequences from this sample encode an identical CDR3 as well. Germline V CDR1 and CDR2: SEHNR, FQNEAQ (reference sequence). The CDR3 totals 12 residues. Trimming removed 5 bases at V and 2 bases at J, with 3 bases between. The sample comprised naive CD4+ T cells from PBMCs. Subset: CD45RA+ positively selected. The chain joins TRBV7-9 to TRBJ2-2; D is undetermined. This clonotype originated in a man younger than 30 in good health. Some clones in this sample may be carry-over from other donors' samples. Here the CDR3 reads CASSPNTGELFF. DNA for the CDR3: TGTGCCAGCAGCCCAAACACCGGGGAGCTGTTTTTT.